The 13 T cell receptor beta chains given below trace back to one sample, sequenced in a study of PD-1 and CTLA-4 blockade in melanoma. Sequencing used immunoSEQ multiplex PCR; TCRdb keeps in-frame clones, though not all of them. The table lists about 30,000 clones, about 85% of them singletons. The sequencing used CD8+ T cells from peripheral blood, collected from a patient given anti-PD-1 treatment. The receptors were sampled from a human donor with melanoma.

V usage is TRBV12-3 or TRBV12-4 and J usage is TRBJ1-2; weak D call: TRBD1 (5 bases). This CDR3 is built from 13 residues. Trimming left V 5 bases short and J 6 bases short, with 13 bases between. The CDR3 DNA follows: TGTGCCAGCAGTCCCGGGGCCGTCCATGGCTACACCTTC. Amino acid sequence: CASSPGAVHGYTF.

V usage is TRBV6-2 or TRBV6-3 and J usage is TRBJ2-6; TRBD1 is a possible D gene (6 bases). The V and J ends lost 2 bases and 1 base respectively, with 15 bases between them. CDR1 MNHEY and CDR2 SVGEGT come from the germline V gene. The CDR3 covers 18 residues. The CDR3 sequence: CASSYGHQGPSGANVLTF. CDR3 in DNA: TGTGCCAGCAGTTACGGACACCAGGGGCCTTCTGGGGCCAACGTCCTGACTTTC.

The V gene is TRBV13, the J gene TRBJ2-7; the D is unclear. Germline values: CDR1 PRHDT, CDR2 FYEKMQ (reference sequence). V was shortened by 5 bases and J by 2 bases, with 13 bases between the two germline ends. The CDR3 spans 14 residues. CDR3: CASSPQIEAYEQYF. The CDR3 nucleotides are TGTGCCAGCAGCCCCCAAATAGAGGCCTACGAGCAGTACTTC.

The rearrangement uses TRBV5-1 and TRBJ2-7; D might be TRBD2 (6 bases). Per germline, CDR1 SGHRS and CDR2 YFSETQ. The CDR3 has 13 residues. V lost 4 bases to trimming and J lost 6 bases, with 14 bases between them. The CDR3 coding sequence is TGCGCCAGCAGCGCGGGGACCCCACTCGAGCAGTACTTC. Its translation is CASSAGTPLEQYF.

J is TRBJ2-7 and V is TRBV7-9, with D perhaps matching TRBD1 (5 bases). The CDR3 covers 15 residues. Germline V lookup: CDR1 SEHNR, CDR2 FQNEAQ (reference sequence). Trimming shortened V by 8 bases and J by 2 bases, and 19 bases separated the two germline ends. The CDR3 region is CASGKLGQDAYEQYF. CDR3 coding DNA: TGTGCCAGCGGGAAATTGGGGCAGGATGCCTACGAGCAGTACTTC. The variable domain in full, completed from reference TRBV7-9 and TRBJ2-7, reads DTGVSQNPRHKITKRGQNVTFRCDPISEHNRLYWYRQTLGQGPEFLTYFQNEAQLEKSRLLSDRFSAERPKGSFSTLEIQRTEQGDSAMYLCASGKLGQDAYEQYFGPGTRLTVT.

The rearrangement links TRBV13 to TRBJ1-6; D perhaps matches TRBD1 (5 bases). Germline values: CDR1 PRHDT, CDR2 FYEKMQ (reference sequence). V lost 1 base to trimming and J lost 7 bases, with 11 bases between them. This CDR3 is built from 15 residues. For the CDR3, the DNA is TGTGCCAGCAGCTTAGCCAGGGCAGGAAATTCACCCCTCCACTTT. It encodes CASSLARAGNSPLHF. Together with reference TRBV13 and TRBJ1-6, the CDR3 gives the full variable domain: AAGVIQSPRHLIKEKRETATLKCYPIPRHDTVYWYQQGPGQDPQFLISFYEKMQSDKGSIPDRFSAQQFSDYHSELNMSSLELGDSALYFCASSLARAGNSPLHFGNGTRLTVT.

The rearrangement links TRBV6-6 to TRBJ2-7; 8 bases line up with TRBD1. With V trimmed by 6 bases and J by 5 bases, 12 bases remained unmatched. The CDR3 spans 15 residues. Germline V gene sequence: CDR1 MNHNY, CDR2 SVGAGI (reference sequence). DNA for the CDR3: TGTGCCAGCAGCCCCACTTGGACAGGGACCAACGAGCAGTACTTC. The encoded protein is CASSPTWTGTNEQYF.

This chain links TRBV4-1 with TRBJ2-1; D possibly matches TRBD1 or TRBD2 (5 bases each). V lost 4 bases and J lost 5, with 27 bases in between. The length of the CDR3 is 19 residues. Germline CDR1 and CDR2: MGHRA and YSYEKL. CDR3 sequence: CASSPRYVLGRRDHNEQFF. For the CDR3, the DNA is TGCGCCAGCAGCCCAAGATACGTCCTCGGACGTAGGGACCACAATGAGCAGTTCTTC.

The chain combines TRBV12-3 or TRBV12-4 with TRBJ1-3, with D unclear. The CDR3 has 13 residues. Trimming removed 3 bases from V and 7 bases from J, with 10 bases in between. The CDR3 is CASSLGRLNTIYF. CDR3 in DNA: TGTGCCAGCAGTTTGGGAAGGCTCAACACCATATATTTT.

The chain joins TRBV19 to TRBJ1-1; no firm D call. The CDR3 consists of 14 residues. Germline assignment: CDR1 LNHDA and CDR2 SQIVND (reference sequence). V was clipped by 5 bases and J by 3 bases, with 13 bases between them. The CDR3 nucleotides are TGTGCCAGTAGTCCTCTCCGGCAGTACACTGAAGCTTTCTTT. Protein: CASSPLRQYTEAFF.

Only a few counts were recorded for this clone. CDR3 protein: CASSYRDRAYEQYF. The CDR3 DNA follows: TGTGCCAGCAGTTACCGAGACAGGGCCTACGAGCAGTACTTC. This chain links TRBV6-6 with TRBJ2-7; 7 nucleotides match TRBD1. The CDR3 covers 14 residues. J lost 2 bases, V lost 2 bases, and 3 bases had no gene match. Germline V gives CDR1 MNHNY, CDR2 SVGAGI (reference sequence).

The CDR3 here is CASSSSGGHFPYGYTF. CDR3 coding DNA: TGTGCCAGCAGCTCCTCTGGCGGACACTTTCCCTATGGCTACACCTTC. This chain connects TRBV27 to TRBJ1-2, with TRBD1 as a possible D gene (5 bases). The CDR3 spans 16 residues. The germline gives CDR1 MNHEY, CDR2 SMNVEV (reference sequence). The germline V and J ends were trimmed by 6 bases and 4 bases, with 21 bases remaining between them.

This chain uses TRBV9 with TRBJ1-2; tentatively, D is TRBD1 (5 bases). Deletions cut 6 bases from V and 3 bases from J, with 15 bases between. This CDR3 is 14 amino acids long. In germline, CDR1 is SGDLS, CDR2 YYNGEE. CDR3 DNA sequence: TGTGCCAGCACCTCTTGGGGGGAAGACTATGGCTACACCTTC. Translation gives CASTSWGEDYGYTF.